These 27 T cell receptor beta chains were sequenced from one sample in a study of OX40 agonist ivuxolimab in advanced cancers. Libraries came from the immunoSEQ multiplex PCR assay. Not all clones reach the TCRdb copy of this immuneACCESS table, which keeps in-frame sequences only. Checked studies attribute under half of the gap to unresolved V genes and leave the rest unexplained. For this sample there are some 80,000 clones; around 86% appear just once. The top ten clonotypes cover roughly 0.3% of the sample. Material: CD4+ or CD8+ T cells sorted from blood, obtained in a trial of the OX40 agonist ivuxolimab. Every receptor here comes from an adult with an advanced solid tumor such as melanoma, head and neck, liver or kidney cancer.

The J gene is TRBJ1-4, the V gene TRBV28; TRBD1 might be the D (5 bases). The V gene's germline CDR1 is MDHEN and CDR2 SYDVKM. CDR3 length equals 17 residues. Between the trimmed V and J ends, which lost 2 bases and 8 bases, there was a span of 21 bases. In DNA, the CDR3 is TGTGCCAGCAGTTTACGGGTGGTCCCAGGGAGAAGAGAAAAACTGTTTTTT. Protein: CASSLRVVPGRREKLFF.

This clone was observed once. The chain employs TRBV21-1 and TRBJ2-2; TRBD2, as called in the table, went unchecked against the DNA. TRBV21-1 is assigned pseudogene status. The CDR3 totals 15 residues. The CDR3 spells CASSKTGGETGELFF. CDR3 bases: TGTGCCAGCAGCAAAACCGGGGGTGAAACCGGGGAGCTGTTTTTT.

This clone was found a few times. The V call is TRBV5-6, the J call TRBJ2-7; D remains unclear. Germline assignment: CDR1 SGHDT and CDR2 YYEEEE. This CDR3 has 14 amino acids. The ends were cut back, 1 base at V and 2 bases at J, with 10 bases in the middle. The CDR3 DNA is TGTGCCAGCAGCTTGTATGGCATCACCTACGAGCAGTACGTC. This encodes CASSLYGITYEQYV.

This clone has more than one count but fewer than ten. The genes are TRBV19 and TRBJ1-6, with unresolved D. With 0 bases removed from V and 7 bases from J, the gap between germline ends came to 13 bases. Germline assignment: CDR1 LNHDA and CDR2 SQIVND (reference sequence). The CDR3 runs to 16 residues. The CDR3 region is CASSIDLGSLNSPLHF. The CDR3 coding sequence is TGTGCCAGTAGTATAGATCTTGGCAGCCTAAATTCACCCCTCCACTTT.

The rearrangement links TRBV15 to TRBJ2-1; TRBD2 is a possible D gene (5 bases). V lost 0 bases and J 12 bases, leaving 21 bases between the germline ends. The CDR3 sequence is 16 residues long. Germline CDR1 and CDR2: LNHNV and YYDKDF (reference sequence). CDR3 DNA sequence: TGTGCCACCAGCAGAGATTTACGGCTAGCCGAGAGCGGGCAGTTCTTC. This sequence encodes CATSRDLRLAESGQFF.

This clone was observed a single time. The V gene is TRBV30, the J gene TRBJ2-3; TRBD2 might be the D (5 bases). Germline V gives CDR1 GTSNPN, CDR2 SVGIG (reference sequence). Trimming stripped 4 bases from V and 2 bases from J, with 16 bases between. This CDR3 region has 15 residues. The DNA of the CDR3 is TGTGCCTGGAACAGAGGGAGCGGACCCACAGATACGCAGTATTTT. Translation: CAWNRGSGPTDTQYF.

The V call is TRBV6-6, the J call TRBJ2-7; TRBD2 matches at 11 bases. The CDR3 loop spans 16 amino acids. The ends lost 5 bases at V and 3 bases at J; junction bases unmatched: 9. The germline CDR1 and CDR2 sequences are MNHNY and SVGAGI (reference sequence). CDR3 region: CASSPLAGGGSYEQYF. The CDR3 DNA follows: TGTGCCAGCAGTCCTTTAGCGGGAGGGGGGAGCTACGAGCAGTACTTC.

V gene TRBV6-5 combines with J gene TRBJ1-2, with no clear D. This CDR3 region has 15 residues. Germline lookup yields CDR1 MNHEY and CDR2 SVGAGI. Trimming shortened V by 0 bases and J by 4 bases, and 12 bases separated the two germline ends. The CDR3 region has the DNA TGTGCCAGCAGTTACTCACCGACGGGCCGCTATGGCTACACCTTC. This gives the protein CASSYSPTGRYGYTF.

V usage is TRBV10-3 and J usage is TRBJ2-7; D gene uncertain. Trimming took off 2 bases at V and 3 bases at J, with 14 bases between the two ends. Germline-derived CDR1 and CDR2 are ENHRY and SYGVKD. CDR3 size: 15 residues. CDR3 sequence: CAISEQMGPYYEQYV. For the CDR3, the DNA is TGTGCCATCAGTGAGCAAATGGGTCCCTACTACGAGCAGTACGTC.

The chain has TRBV11-2 and TRBJ1-1; 8 bases line up with TRBD1. Germline trimming cut 6 bases from V and 5 bases from J; bases unmatched to any gene: 5. There are 13 residues in the CDR3. The germline V gene has CDR1 SGHAT and CDR2 FQNNGV. CDR3 sequence reads: CASRSGGWTEAFF. The CDR3 DNA follows: TGTGCCAGCAGATCAGGGGGCTGGACTGAAGCTTTCTTT. Filled out from reference TRBV11-2 and TRBJ1-1, the complete variable domain reads EAGVAQSPRYKIIEKRQSVAFWCNPISGHATLYWYQQILGQGPKLLIQFQNNGVVDDSQLPKDRFSAERLKGVDSTLKIQPAKLEDSAVYLCASRSGGWTEAFFGQGTRLTVV.

This chain uses TRBV9 with TRBJ1-5; 10 bases fit TRBD1. Germline CDR1 reads SGDLS; CDR2 reads YYNGEE. The CDR3 sequence is 15 residues long. The J segment lost 4 bases and the V segment lost 3 bases, leaving 4 bases of the junction unmatched. Here the CDR3 reads CASSGQGAKNQPQHF. The CDR3, as DNA: TGTGCCAGCAGCGGACAGGGGGCCAAGAATCAGCCCCAGCATTTT. Using reference TRBV9 and TRBJ1-5 for the parts outside the CDR3, the full variable domain is DSGVTQTPKHLITATGQRVTLRCSPRSGDLSVYWYQQSLDQGLQFLIQYYNGEERAKGNILERFSAQQFPDLHSELNLSSLELGDSALYFCASSGQGAKNQPQHFGDGTRLSIL.

The chain carries TRBV14 and TRBJ1-1; 7 bases are shared with TRBD1. The germline gives CDR1 SGHDN, CDR2 FVKESK. The CDR3 has 13 residues. Trimming cost V 5 bases and J 5 bases; bases outside gene matches: 5. The CDR3 here is CASSKTRGTEAFF. CDR3 bases: TGTGCCAGCAGCAAAACCAGGGGGACTGAAGCTTTCTTT.

The chain recombines TRBV7-9 with TRBJ1-1; D uncertain. V was cut by 5 bases and J by 1 base, with 11 bases left in between. CDR1 SEHNR and CDR2 FQNEAQ come from the germline V gene (reference sequence). This CDR3 is built from 14 residues. The CDR3 bases are TGTGCCAGCAGCCTTGGCAGCCGGAACACTGAAGCTTTCTTT. Amino acids: CASSLGSRNTEAFF. Combining the CDR3 with reference TRBV7-9 and TRBJ1-1 gives the whole variable domain DTGVSQNPRHKITKRGQNVTFRCDPISEHNRLYWYRQTLGQGPEFLTYFQNEAQLEKSRLLSDRFSAERPKGSFSTLEIQRTEQGDSAMYLCASSLGSRNTEAFFGQGTRLTVV.

This chain connects TRBV7-9 to TRBJ2-2; D is perhaps TRBD1 or TRBD2 (5 bases each). The CDR3 extends over 14 amino acids. The V gene lost 6 bases and the J gene lost 0 bases, with 8 bases spanning the gap. CDR1 is SEHNR, CDR2 FQNEAQ, per germline (reference sequence). The DNA for the CDR3 is TGTGCCAGCAGGGGGGAATCGAACACCGGGGAGCTGTTTTTT. The encoded protein is CASRGESNTGELFF.

The chain links TRBV5-1 to TRBJ2-2, with a weak D call TRBD2 (6 bases). CDR1 and CDR2 from the germline V gene are SGHRS and YFSETQ. V shed 0 bases and J shed 11 bases, with 8 bases lying between them. CDR3 length: 12 amino acids. The CDR3 nucleotides are TGCGCCAGCAGCTTGGAGGCGGGAGAGCTGTTTTTT. The encoded protein is CASSLEAGELFF.

The chain carries TRBV4-3 and TRBJ1-5; D is unclear. V was pared by 0 bases and J by 4 bases, with 7 bases between. The CDR3 contains 14 residues. Germline values: CDR1 LGHNA, CDR2 YSLEER. The CDR3 reads CASSQDLGNQPQHF. DNA of the CDR3: TGCGCCAGCAGCCAAGATCTGGGGAATCAGCCCCAGCATTTT.

The chain recombines TRBV10-3 with TRBJ2-3, with D hard to call. Germline lookup yields CDR1 ENHRY and CDR2 SYGVKD. V was trimmed by 10 bases and J by 0 bases, leaving 8 bases between them. This CDR3 has 12 residues. The CDR3 DNA follows: TGTGCCACGACAACTAGCACAGATACGCAGTATTTT. It codes for CATTTSTDTQYF.

The V call is TRBV5-6, the J call TRBJ2-2; D remains ambiguous. The V end lost 0 bases, the J end lost 1 base, and 10 bases lay between the germline ends. CDR1 SGHDT and CDR2 YYEEEE come from the germline V gene. The CDR3 has 16 residues. The CDR3 reads CASSLGVIQNTGELFF. The CDR3 DNA reads TGTGCCAGCAGCTTGGGGGTTATACAGAACACCGGGGAGCTGTTTTTT.

The chain recombines TRBV7-7 with TRBJ2-2; 8 bases fit TRBD2. This CDR3 contains 16 residues. The V segment lost 5 bases and the J segment 5 bases; nucleotides outside the gene matches: 10. Per the germline V gene, CDR1 is SSHAT and CDR2 is FNYEAQ (reference sequence). The CDR3 loop reads CASSPYGLAGTGELFF. The DNA for the CDR3 is TGTGCCAGCAGCCCATATGGATTAGCGGGGACCGGGGAGCTGTTTTTT.

The J gene is TRBJ2-5, the V gene TRBV11-1; no clear D gene. Germline values: CDR1 SGHAT, CDR2 FQDESV (reference sequence). V was pared by 6 bases and J by 2 bases, with 19 bases between. This CDR3 has 16 amino acids. This CDR3 reads CASSHIGTIKQETQYF. The CDR3 DNA reads as TGTGCCAGCAGTCATATAGGCACGATAAAGCAAGAGACCCAGTACTTC.

The V call is TRBV7-7, the J call TRBJ2-3, with D perhaps matching TRBD1 or TRBD2 (5 bases each). V was trimmed by 5 bases and J by 6 bases, leaving 9 bases between them. Germline V gene lookup returns CDR1 SSHAT and CDR2 FNYEAQ (reference sequence). The CDR3 loop spans 12 amino acids. CDR3 residues: CASSNWGDTQYF. CDR3 nucleotide sequence: TGTGCCAGCAGCAATTGGGGGGATACGCAGTATTTT.

The V and J genes are TRBV2 and TRBJ1-1, with 10 bases lining up with TRBD1. Germline V gives CDR1 SNHLY, CDR2 FYNNEI. The CDR3 loop spans 13 amino acids. J gave up 4 bases and V 7 bases, and 3 bases lay outside the gene matches. CDR3 coding DNA: TGTGCCAGCATTCGGACAGGGGGCACTGAAGCTTTCTTT. Its translation is CASIRTGGTEAFF. Full variable domain (remainder filled in from reference TRBV2 and TRBJ1-1): EPEVTQTPSHQVTQMGQEVILRCVPISNHLYFYWYRQILGQKVEFLVSFYNNEISEKSEIFDDQFSVERPDGSNFTLKIRSTKLEDSAMYFCASIRTGGTEAFFGQGTRLTVV.

V gene TRBV6-5 combines with J gene TRBJ2-1, with 7 bases fitting TRBD2. V was clipped by 4 bases and J by 3 bases; unmatched bases: 9. This CDR3 spans 16 amino acids. Germline V gene data show CDR1 as MNHEY and CDR2 as SVGAGI. CDR3 sequence reads: CASSSLLGGGYNEQFF. The CDR3 nucleotides are TGTGCCAGCAGTTCTCTTTTGGGCGGGGGCTACAATGAGCAGTTCTTC.

The rearrangement uses TRBV19 and TRBJ2-3, with D unclear. CDR1 and CDR2 (germline): LNHDA, SQIVND (reference sequence). Trimming removed 6 bases at V and 0 bases at J, with 13 bases between. The CDR3 sequence is 15 residues long. The CDR3 loop is CASRPAAASTDTQYF. Here the CDR3 DNA reads TGTGCCAGTAGGCCCGCGGCAGCTAGCACAGATACGCAGTATTTT.

The genes are TRBV5-1 and TRBJ1-5; D possibly corresponds to TRBD1 (5 bases). Per the germline V gene, CDR1 is SGHRS and CDR2 is YFSETQ. The V end lost 4 bases, the J end lost 0 bases, and 11 bases lay between the germline ends. CDR3 length: 15 amino acids. The CDR3 sequence: CASSRTGDSNQPQHF. In nucleotides, the CDR3 is TGCGCCAGCAGCCGTACAGGAGATAGCAATCAGCCCCAGCATTTT. The full variable domain, in which reference TRBV5-1 and TRBJ1-5 provide the parts outside the CDR3, is KAGVTQTPRYLIKTRGQQVTLSCSPISGHRSVSWYQQTPGQGLQFLFEYFSETQRNKGNFPGRFSGRQFSNSRSEMNVSTLELGDSALYLCASSRTGDSNQPQHFGDGTRLSIL.

V and J are TRBV2 and TRBJ2-7; 8 bases agree with TRBD1. This CDR3 has 18 amino acids. Germline CDR1 and CDR2: SNHLY and FYNNEI. Trimming cost V 4 bases and J 3 bases; bases outside gene matches: 17. CDR3 coding DNA: TGTGCCAGCAGTGTAGGCTCGGCCAGGGGGCACGACATCTACGAGCAGTACGTC. It yields the protein CASSVGSARGHDIYEQYV.

This sequence joins TRBV5-1 and TRBJ2-7; the D gene is possibly TRBD1 (5 bases). Germline CDR1 and CDR2: SGHRS and YFSETQ. V was trimmed by 1 base and J by 6 bases, leaving 14 bases between them. This CDR3 contains 14 residues. The CDR3 DNA sequence: TGCGCCAGCAGCTTGTTAGGGTCAGGGTCCGAGCAGTACTTC. It codes for CASSLLGSGSEQYF.